These 3 T cell receptor beta chains were sequenced from one sample in a study of beta chain features in type 1 diabetes. Overall study results and limits: The study found moderately but significantly shorter TCRB CDR3s in all four CD4+ subsets of Type 1 diabetes patients.

The whole isolated RNA underwent reverse transcription, so sequencing captured expressed TCRB transcripts. Clones were sequenced by immunoSEQ multiplex PCR, and TCRdb holds only the in-frame ones, with some missing. The repertoire holds 300,000 to 450,000 clones, with roughly an eighth as singletons. These receptors lack a known antigen. Sequences were obtained from naive CD4+ T cells from blood. All receptors come from a young woman with type 1 diabetes.

The rearrangement uses TRBV14 and TRBJ1-4; the D gene is possibly TRBD1 (6 bases). This CDR3 has 15 amino acids. V gave up 4 bases and J gave up 4 bases, with 13 bases separating them. The germline CDR1 and CDR2 sequences are SGHDN and FVKESK. The CDR3 DNA sequence: TGTGCCAGCAGCCGGCGGGGGGCCGGTAATGAAAAACTGTTTTTT. This gives the protein CASSRRGAGNEKLFF.

V is TRBV4-3 and J is TRBJ1-1; D is unclear. CDR1 and CDR2 from the germline V gene are LGHNA and YSLEER. The V end lost 1 base, the J end lost 1 base, and 10 bases lay between the germline ends. CDR3 length: 15 amino acids. CDR3 in amino acids: CASSQGVGRNTEAFF. CDR3 nucleotide sequence: TGCGCCAGCAGCCAAGGGGTCGGGAGGAACACTGAAGCTTTCTTT.

This clone was observed a handful of times. The chain couples TRBV28 to TRBJ1-4; possibly TRBD1 for D (5 bases). The germline V gene encodes CDR1 MDHEN and CDR2 SYDVKM. The CDR3 length is 16 residues. V lost 2 bases and J lost 1, with 11 bases in between. In nucleotides, the CDR3 is TGTGCCAGCAGTTTAGGGGGGGGTGGAACTAATGAAAAACTGTTTTTT. As protein: CASSLGGGGTNEKLFF.